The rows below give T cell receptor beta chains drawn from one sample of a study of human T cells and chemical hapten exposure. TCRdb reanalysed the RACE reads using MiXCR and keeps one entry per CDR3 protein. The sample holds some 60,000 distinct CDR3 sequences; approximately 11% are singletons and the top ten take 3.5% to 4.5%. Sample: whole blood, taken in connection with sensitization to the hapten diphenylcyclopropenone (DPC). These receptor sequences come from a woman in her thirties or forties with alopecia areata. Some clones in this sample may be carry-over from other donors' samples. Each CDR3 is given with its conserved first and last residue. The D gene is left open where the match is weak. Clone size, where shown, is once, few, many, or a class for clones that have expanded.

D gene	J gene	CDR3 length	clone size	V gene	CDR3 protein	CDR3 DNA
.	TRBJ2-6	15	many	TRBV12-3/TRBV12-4	CASSRTSSGANVLTF	TGTGCCAGCAGTCGGACGAGCTCTGGGGCCAACGTCCTGACTTTC
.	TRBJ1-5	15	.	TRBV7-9	CASSSTDSLHQPQHF	TGTGCCAGCAGCTCAACGGACAGTCTTCATCAGCCCCAGCATTTT
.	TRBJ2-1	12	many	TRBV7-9	CASSSGYNEQFF	TGTGCCAGCAGCTCGGGATACAATGAGCAGTTCTTC
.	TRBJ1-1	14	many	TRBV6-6	CASSYPNPGPEAFF	TGTGCCAGCAGTTACCCGAACCCGGGCCCTGAAGCTTTCTTT
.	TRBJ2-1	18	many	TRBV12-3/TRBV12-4	CASSLLRIGGRTYNEQFF	TGTGCCAGCAGTTTATTGAGGATCGGCGGCCGGACCTACAATGAGCAGTTCTTC
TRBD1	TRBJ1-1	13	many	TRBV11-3	CASSRDRDTEAFF	TGTGCCAGCAGCCGGGACAGGGACACTGAAGCTTTCTTT
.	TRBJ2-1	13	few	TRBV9	CASSVGNPTEQFF	TGTGCCAGCAGCGTAGGAAACCCCACTGAGCAGTTCTTC
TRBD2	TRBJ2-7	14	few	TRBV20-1	CSALSGRAWYEQYF	TGCAGTGCCCTTAGCGGGAGGGCCTGGTACGAGCAGTACTTC
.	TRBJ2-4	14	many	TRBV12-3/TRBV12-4	CASSLYRTENIQYF	TGTGCCAGCAGTTTATATCGGACAGAAAACATTCAGTACTTC
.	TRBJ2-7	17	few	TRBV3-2	CASSQPVGTGRIYEQYF	TGTGCCAGCAGCCAACCTGTGGGGACAGGGCGAATCTACGAGCAGTACTTC
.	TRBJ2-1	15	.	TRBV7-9	CASTPRDLSYNEQFF	TGTGCCAGCACACCCCGGGATCTTTCCTACAATGAGCAGTTCTTC
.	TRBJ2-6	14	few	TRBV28	CASNRGSGANVLTF	TGTGCCAGCAATAGAGGCTCTGGGGCCAACGTCCTGACTTTC
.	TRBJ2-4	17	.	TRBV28	CASSLGLGAVAKNIQYF	TGTGCCAGCAGTTTAGGTTTAGGGGCGGTGGCCAAAAACATTCAGTACTTC
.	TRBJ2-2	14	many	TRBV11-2	CASSWTTNTGELFF	TGTGCCAGCAGCTGGACTACGAACACCGGGGAGCTGTTTTTT
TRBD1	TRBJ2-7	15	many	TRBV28	CASTLGRQGAYEQYF	TGTGCCAGCACCCTGGGTAGACAGGGGGCCTACGAGCAGTACTTC
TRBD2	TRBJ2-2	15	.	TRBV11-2	CASSLGTRDTGELFF	TGTGCCAGCAGCTTGGGGACTAGGGACACCGGGGAGCTGTTTTTT
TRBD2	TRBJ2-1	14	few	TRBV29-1	CSVLAGDPYNEQFF	TGCAGCGTCCTAGCGGGAGACCCCTACAATGAGCAGTTCTTC
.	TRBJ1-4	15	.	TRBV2	CASRDQPLTGEKLFF	TGTGCCAGCAGGGACCAGCCTCTGACGGGTGAAAAACTGTTTTTT
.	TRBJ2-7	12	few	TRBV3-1	CASSPEWGQQYF	TGTGCCAGCAGCCCCGAATGGGGCCAACAGTACTTC
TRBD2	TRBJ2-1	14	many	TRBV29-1	CSASPGLADNEQFF	TGCAGCGCCTCTCCGGGACTAGCGGATAATGAGCAGTTCTTC
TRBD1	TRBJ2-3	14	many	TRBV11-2	CASTLTGRTDTQYF	TGTGCCAGCACCCTGACAGGGCGCACAGATACGCAGTATTTT
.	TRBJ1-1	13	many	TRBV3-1	CASSQFGDTEAFF	TGTGCCAGCAGCCAGTTTGGTGACACTGAAGCTTTCTTT
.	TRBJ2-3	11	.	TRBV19	CASRTTDTQYF	TGTGCCAGTAGGACCACAGATACGCAGTATTTT
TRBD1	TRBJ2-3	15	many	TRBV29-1	CSVALTGVGTDTQYF	TGCAGCGTCGCCCTTACAGGGGTGGGCACAGATACGCAGTATTTT
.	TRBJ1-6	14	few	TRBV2	CASSENSGNSPLHF	TGTGCCAGCAGTGAGAACTCCGGGAATTCACCCCTCCACTTT
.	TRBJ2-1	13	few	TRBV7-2	CASSLPTYNEQFF	TGTGCCAGCAGCTTGCCTACCTACAATGAGCAGTTCTTC
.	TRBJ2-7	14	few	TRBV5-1	CASSSGQSSYEQYF	TGCGCCAGCAGCTCAGGACAAAGCTCCTACGAGCAGTACTTC
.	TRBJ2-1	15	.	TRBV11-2	CASSLGSPRGNEQFF	TGTGCCAGCAGCTTAGGTTCCCCCCGGGGAAATGAGCAGTTCTTC
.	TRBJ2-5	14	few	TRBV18	CASSPRTPERTQYF	TGTGCCAGCTCACCAAGGACCCCCGAGAGAACCCAGTACTTC
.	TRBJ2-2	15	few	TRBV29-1	CSVVADKANTGELFF	TGCAGCGTTGTCGCCGATAAAGCGAACACCGGGGAGCTGTTTTTT
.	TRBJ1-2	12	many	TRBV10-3	CAISGREDGYTF	TGTGCCATCAGTGGCAGGGAGGATGGCTACACCTTC
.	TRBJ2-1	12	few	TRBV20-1	CSARADSNEQFF	TGCAGTGCTAGAGCCGACTCCAATGAGCAGTTCTTC
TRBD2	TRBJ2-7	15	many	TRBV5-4	CASSPGGLASYEQYF	TGTGCCAGCAGCCCAGGTGGACTAGCATCCTACGAGCAGTACTTC
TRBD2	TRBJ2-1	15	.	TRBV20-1	CSAQTGLAGGNEQFF	TGCAGTGCTCAGACCGGACTAGCGGGCGGGAATGAGCAGTTCTTC
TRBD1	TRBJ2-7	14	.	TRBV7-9	CASSADRGGREQYF	TGTGCCAGCAGCGCCGACAGGGGAGGTCGCGAGCAGTACTTC
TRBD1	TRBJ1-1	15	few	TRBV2	CASRIEQGANTEAFF	TGTGCCAGCAGGATCGAACAGGGGGCGAACACTGAAGCTTTCTTT
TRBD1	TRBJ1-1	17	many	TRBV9	CASSVEVLGQGFTEAFF	TGTGCCAGCAGCGTAGAGGTTCTCGGACAGGGGTTCACTGAAGCTTTCTTT
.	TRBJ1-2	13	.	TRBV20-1	CSARQESNYGYTF	TGCAGTGCTAGACAGGAGTCAAACTATGGCTACACCTTC
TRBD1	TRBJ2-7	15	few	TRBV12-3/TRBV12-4	CASSLGDRGFNEQYF	TGTGCCAGCAGTTTAGGGGACAGGGGGTTTAACGAGCAGTACTTC
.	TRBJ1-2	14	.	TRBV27	CASSLVPGSGGYTF	TGTGCCAGCAGTTTGGTTCCGGGCTCAGGGGGCTACACCTTC
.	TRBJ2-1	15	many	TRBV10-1	CASSESGFSYNEQFF	TGCGCCAGCAGTGAGTCGGGGTTCTCCTACAATGAGCAGTTCTTC
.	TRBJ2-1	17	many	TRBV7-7	CASSPFGGHGSYNEQFF	TGTGCTAGCAGCCCCTTCGGGGGACACGGCTCCTACAATGAGCAGTTCTTC
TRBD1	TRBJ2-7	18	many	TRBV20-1	CSARGNGDSGTGIYEQYF	TGCAGTGCTAGAGGGAATGGGGATTCGGGGACAGGGATATACGAGCAGTACTTC
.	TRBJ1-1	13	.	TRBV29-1	CSAGQKVNTEAFF	TGCAGCGCCGGACAGAAGGTAAACACTGAAGCTTTCTTT
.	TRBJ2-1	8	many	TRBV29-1	CGDNEQFF	TGCGGCGACAATGAGCAGTTCTTC
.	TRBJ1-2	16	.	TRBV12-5	CASGPLPQGTNYGYTF	TGTGCTAGTGGACCCCTACCGCAGGGGACGAACTATGGCTACACCTTC
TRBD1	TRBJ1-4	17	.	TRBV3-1	CASSQEDPGQSYEKLFF	TGTGCCAGCAGCCAAGAGGATCCGGGACAGAGCTACGAAAAACTGTTTTTT
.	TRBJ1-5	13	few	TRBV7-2	CASSSYTGQPQHF	TGTGCCAGCAGCTCCTACACCGGACAGCCCCAGCATTTT
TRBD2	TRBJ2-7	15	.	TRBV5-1	CASSLLSGGSYEQYF	TGCGCCAGCAGCTTACTTAGCGGGGGATCCTACGAGCAGTACTTC
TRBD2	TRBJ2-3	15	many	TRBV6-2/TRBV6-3	CASSLGRGSTDTQYF	TGTGCCAGCAGCCTTGGGCGGGGGAGCACAGATACGCAGTATTTT
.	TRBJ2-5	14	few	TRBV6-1	CASSEGGAKETQYF	TGTGCCAGCAGTGAAGGGGGGGCTAAGGAGACCCAGTACTTC
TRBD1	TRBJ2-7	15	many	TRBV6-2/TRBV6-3	CASSYRDRGTYEQYF	TGTGCCAGCAGTTACCGGGACAGGGGGACCTACGAGCAGTACTTC
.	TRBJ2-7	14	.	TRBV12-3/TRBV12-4	CASSLNAGLAEQYF	TGTGCCAGCAGTTTAAATGCAGGGTTGGCCGAGCAGTACTTC
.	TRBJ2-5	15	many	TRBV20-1	CSARGSAGVQETQYF	TGCAGTGCTAGAGGTTCGGCCGGGGTTCAAGAGACCCAGTACTTC
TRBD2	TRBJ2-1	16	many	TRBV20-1	CSARELLAGGRNEQFF	TGCAGTGCTAGAGAACTACTAGCGGGGGGTCGGAATGAGCAGTTCTTC
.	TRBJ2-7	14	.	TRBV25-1	CASSEIDSRYEQYF	TGTGCCAGCAGTGAAATAGACAGCCGCTACGAGCAGTACTTC
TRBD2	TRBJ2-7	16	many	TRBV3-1	CASSLQGLAAAYEQYF	TGTGCCAGCAGCCTACAGGGACTAGCGGCGGCCTACGAGCAGTACTTC
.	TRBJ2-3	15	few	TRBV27	CASSSSFNRADTQYF	TGTGCCAGCAGTTCCAGCTTTAACAGGGCAGATACGCAGTATTTT
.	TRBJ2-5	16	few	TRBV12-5	CASGPGRLWGQETQYF	TGTGCTAGTGGCCCTGGGAGACTCTGGGGGCAAGAGACCCAGTACTTC